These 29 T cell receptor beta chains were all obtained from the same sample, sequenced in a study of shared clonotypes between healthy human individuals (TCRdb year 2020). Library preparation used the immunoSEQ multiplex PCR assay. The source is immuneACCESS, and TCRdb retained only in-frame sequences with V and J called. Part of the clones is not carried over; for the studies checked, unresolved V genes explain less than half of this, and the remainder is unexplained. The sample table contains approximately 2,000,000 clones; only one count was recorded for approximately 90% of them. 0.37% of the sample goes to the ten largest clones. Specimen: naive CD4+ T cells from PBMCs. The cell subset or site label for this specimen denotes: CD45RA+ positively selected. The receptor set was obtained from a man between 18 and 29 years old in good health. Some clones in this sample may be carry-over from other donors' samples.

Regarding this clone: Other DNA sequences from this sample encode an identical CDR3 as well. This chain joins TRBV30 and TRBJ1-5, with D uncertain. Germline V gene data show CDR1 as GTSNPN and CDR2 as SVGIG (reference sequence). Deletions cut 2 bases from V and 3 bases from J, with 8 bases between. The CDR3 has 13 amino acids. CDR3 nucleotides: TGTGCCTGGAGTCTGAGGGACAATCAGCCCCAGCATTTT. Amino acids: CAWSLRDNQPQHF.

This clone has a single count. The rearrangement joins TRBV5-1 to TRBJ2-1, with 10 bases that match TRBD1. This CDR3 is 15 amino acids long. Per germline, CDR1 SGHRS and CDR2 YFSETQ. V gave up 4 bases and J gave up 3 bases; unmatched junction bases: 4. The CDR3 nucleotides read TGCGCCAGCAGCGGTGGACAGGGGGGCTACAATGAGCAGTTCTTC. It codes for CASSGGQGGYNEQFF.

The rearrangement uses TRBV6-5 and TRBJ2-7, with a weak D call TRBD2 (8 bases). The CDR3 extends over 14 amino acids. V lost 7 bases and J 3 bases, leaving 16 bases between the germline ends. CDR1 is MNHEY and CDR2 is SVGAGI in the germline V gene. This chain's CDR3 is CASKGAGGNYEQYF. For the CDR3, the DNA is TGTGCCAGCAAGGGGGCGGGAGGAAACTACGAGCAGTACTTC.

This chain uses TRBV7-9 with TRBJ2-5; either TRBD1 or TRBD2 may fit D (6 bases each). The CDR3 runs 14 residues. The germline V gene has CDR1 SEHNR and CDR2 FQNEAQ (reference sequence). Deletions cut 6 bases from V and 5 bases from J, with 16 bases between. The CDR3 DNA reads TGTGCCAGCAGTGAAACCTCGGGGGCGGAGACCCAGTACTTC. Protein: CASSETSGAETQYF.

The CDR3 loop is CASSPGGSGAQETQYF. In nucleotides, the CDR3 is TGCGCCAGCAGCCCGGGGGGGAGCGGGGCACAAGAGACCCAGTACTTC. The rearrangement joins TRBV5-1 to TRBJ2-5; 8 nucleotides align to TRBD2. The CDR3 totals 16 residues. The V and J ends lost 4 bases and 2 bases, in that order; junction bases with no gene match: 10. Germline CDR1 reads SGHRS; CDR2 reads YFSETQ. Based on the CDR3 plus reference TRBV5-1 and TRBJ2-5, the full variable domain is KAGVTQTPRYLIKTRGQQVTLSCSPISGHRSVSWYQQTPGQGLQFLFEYFSETQRNKGNFPGRFSGRQFSNSRSEMNVSTLELGDSALYLCASSPGGSGAQETQYFGPGTRLLVL.

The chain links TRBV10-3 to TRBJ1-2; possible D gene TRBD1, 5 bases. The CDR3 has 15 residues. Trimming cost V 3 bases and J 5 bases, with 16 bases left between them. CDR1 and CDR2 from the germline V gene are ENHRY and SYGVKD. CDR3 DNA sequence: TGTGCCATCAGTGAACGGGACGGAGTTTGGTATGGCTACACCTTC. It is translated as CAISERDGVWYGYTF.

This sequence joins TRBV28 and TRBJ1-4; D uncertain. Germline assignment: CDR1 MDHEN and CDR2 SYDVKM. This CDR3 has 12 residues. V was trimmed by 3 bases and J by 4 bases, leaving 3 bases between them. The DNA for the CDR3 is TGTGCCAGCAGTTTGAATAATGAAAAACTGTTTTTT. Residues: CASSLNNEKLFF.

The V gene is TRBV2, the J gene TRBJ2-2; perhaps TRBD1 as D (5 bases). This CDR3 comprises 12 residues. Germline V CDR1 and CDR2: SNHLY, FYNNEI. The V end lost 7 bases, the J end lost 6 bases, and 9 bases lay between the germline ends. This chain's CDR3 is CASIGVPGELFF. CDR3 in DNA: TGTGCCAGCATAGGGGTCCCCGGGGAGCTGTTTTTT.

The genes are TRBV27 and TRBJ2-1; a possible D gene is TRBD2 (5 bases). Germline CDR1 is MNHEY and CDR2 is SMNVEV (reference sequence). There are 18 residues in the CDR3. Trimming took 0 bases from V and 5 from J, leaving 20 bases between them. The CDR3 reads CASSLSSWFGLGHNEQFF. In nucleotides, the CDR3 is TGTGCCAGCAGTTTATCTTCGTGGTTCGGACTGGGCCACAATGAGCAGTTCTTC.

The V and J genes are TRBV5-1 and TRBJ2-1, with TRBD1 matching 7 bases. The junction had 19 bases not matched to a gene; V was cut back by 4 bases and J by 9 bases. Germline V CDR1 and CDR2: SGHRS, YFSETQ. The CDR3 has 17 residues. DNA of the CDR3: TGCGCCAGCAGCCCCTACCCTACTGGACAGGTCCTAGTTGAGCAGTTCTTC. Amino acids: CASSPYPTGQVLVEQFF.

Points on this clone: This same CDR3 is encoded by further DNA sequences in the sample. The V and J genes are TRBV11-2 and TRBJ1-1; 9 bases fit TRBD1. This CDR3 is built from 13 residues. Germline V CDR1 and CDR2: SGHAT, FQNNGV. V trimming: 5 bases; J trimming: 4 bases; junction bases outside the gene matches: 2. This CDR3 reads CASSLTGGTEAFF. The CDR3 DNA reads TGTGCCAGCAGCCTGACAGGGGGCACTGAAGCTTTCTTT. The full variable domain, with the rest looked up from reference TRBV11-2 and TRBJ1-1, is EAGVAQSPRYKIIEKRQSVAFWCNPISGHATLYWYQQILGQGPKLLIQFQNNGVVDDSQLPKDRFSAERLKGVDSTLKIQPAKLEDSAVYLCASSLTGGTEAFFGQGTRLTVV.

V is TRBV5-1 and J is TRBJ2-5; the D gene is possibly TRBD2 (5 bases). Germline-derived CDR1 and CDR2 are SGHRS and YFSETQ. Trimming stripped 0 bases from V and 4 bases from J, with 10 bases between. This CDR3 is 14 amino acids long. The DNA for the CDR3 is TGCGCCAGCAGCTTGGAACTCCGGGGAGAGACCCAGTACTTC. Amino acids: CASSLELRGETQYF.

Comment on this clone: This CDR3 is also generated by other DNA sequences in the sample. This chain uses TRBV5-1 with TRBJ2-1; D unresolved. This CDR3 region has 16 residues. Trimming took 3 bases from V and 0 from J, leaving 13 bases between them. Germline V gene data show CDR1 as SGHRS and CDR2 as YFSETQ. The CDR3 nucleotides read TGCGCCAGCAGCTCCCTCGCGGCTAGCTCCTACAATGAGCAGTTCTTC. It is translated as CASSSLAASSYNEQFF.

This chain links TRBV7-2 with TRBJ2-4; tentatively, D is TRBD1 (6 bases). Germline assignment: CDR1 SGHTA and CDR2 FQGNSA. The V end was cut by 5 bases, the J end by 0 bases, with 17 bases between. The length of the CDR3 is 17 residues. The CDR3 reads CASSPLTGAIAKNIQYF. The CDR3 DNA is TGTGCCAGCAGCCCCTTGACAGGAGCTATAGCCAAAAACATTCAGTACTTC.

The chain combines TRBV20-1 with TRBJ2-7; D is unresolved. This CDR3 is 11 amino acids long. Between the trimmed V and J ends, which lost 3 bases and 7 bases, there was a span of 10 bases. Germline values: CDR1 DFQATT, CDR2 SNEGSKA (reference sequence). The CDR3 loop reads CSASEPKEQYF. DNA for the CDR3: TGCAGTGCTAGTGAGCCTAAAGAGCAGTACTTC.

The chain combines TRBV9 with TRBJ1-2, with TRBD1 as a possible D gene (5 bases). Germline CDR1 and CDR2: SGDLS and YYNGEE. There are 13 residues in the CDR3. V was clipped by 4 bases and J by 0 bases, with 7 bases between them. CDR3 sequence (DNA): TGTGCCAGCAGCCAGGGCGCTAACTATGGCTACACCTTC. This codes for CASSQGANYGYTF. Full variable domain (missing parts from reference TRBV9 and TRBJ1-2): DSGVTQTPKHLITATGQRVTLRCSPRSGDLSVYWYQQSLDQGLQFLIQYYNGEERAKGNILERFSAQQFPDLHSELNLSSLELGDSALYFCASSQGANYGYTFGSGTRLTVV.

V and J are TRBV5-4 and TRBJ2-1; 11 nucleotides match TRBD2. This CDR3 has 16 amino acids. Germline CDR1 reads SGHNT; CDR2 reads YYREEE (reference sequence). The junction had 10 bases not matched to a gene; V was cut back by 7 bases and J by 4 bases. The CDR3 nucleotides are TGTGCCAGCGGACGCGGTAGCGGGAGGGCGTACAATGAGCAGTTCTTC. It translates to CASGRGSGRAYNEQFF.

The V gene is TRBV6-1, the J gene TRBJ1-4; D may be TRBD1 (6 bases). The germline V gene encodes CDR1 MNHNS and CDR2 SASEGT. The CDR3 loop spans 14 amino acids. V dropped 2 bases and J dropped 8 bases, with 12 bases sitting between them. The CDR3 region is CASSERGVREKLFF. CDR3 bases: TGTGCCAGCAGTGAAAGGGGGGTGAGGGAAAAACTGTTTTTT.

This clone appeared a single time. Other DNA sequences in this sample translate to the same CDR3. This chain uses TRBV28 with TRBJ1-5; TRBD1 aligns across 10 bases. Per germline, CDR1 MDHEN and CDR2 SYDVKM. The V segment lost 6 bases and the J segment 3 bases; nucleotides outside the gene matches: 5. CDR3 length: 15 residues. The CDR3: CASRPGTGVNQPQHF. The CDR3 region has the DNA TGTGCCAGCAGACCCGGGACAGGGGTCAATCAGCCCCAGCATTTT.

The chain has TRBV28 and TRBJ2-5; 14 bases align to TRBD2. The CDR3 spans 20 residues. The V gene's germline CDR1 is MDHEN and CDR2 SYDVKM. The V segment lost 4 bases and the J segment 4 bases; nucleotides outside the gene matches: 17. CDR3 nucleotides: TGTGCCAGCAGTTCCACCCCGACTAGCGGGAGGGCAGGGCCGAGAGAGACCCAGTACTTC. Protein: CASSSTPTSGRAGPRETQYF.

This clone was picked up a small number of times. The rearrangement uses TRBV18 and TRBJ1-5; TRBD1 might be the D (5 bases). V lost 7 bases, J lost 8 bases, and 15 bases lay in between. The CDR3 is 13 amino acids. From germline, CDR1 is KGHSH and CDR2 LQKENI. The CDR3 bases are TGTGCCAGCTTTTTGACCCCGGGGGAGCCCCAGCATTTT. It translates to CASFLTPGEPQHF.

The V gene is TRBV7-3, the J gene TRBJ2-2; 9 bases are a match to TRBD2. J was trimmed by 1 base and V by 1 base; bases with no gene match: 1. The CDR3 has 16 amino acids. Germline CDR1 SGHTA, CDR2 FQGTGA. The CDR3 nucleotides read TGTGCCAGCAGCTTAAGCGGGAGGGGGAACACCGGGGAGCTGTTTTTT. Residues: CASSLSGRGNTGELFF.

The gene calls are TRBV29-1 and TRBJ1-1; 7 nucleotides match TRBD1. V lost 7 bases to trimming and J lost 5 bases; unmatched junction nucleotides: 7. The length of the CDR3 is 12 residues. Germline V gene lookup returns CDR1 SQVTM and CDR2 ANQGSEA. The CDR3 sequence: CSANRGRTEAFF. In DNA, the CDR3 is TGCAGCGCAAACAGGGGAAGGACTGAAGCTTTCTTT.

In DNA, the CDR3 is TGTGCCAGCAGTCTCCGGAGACAGGGGAGTACCGGGGAGCTGTTTTTT. Protein: CASSLRRQGSTGELFF. The V and J genes are TRBV6-6 and TRBJ2-2; 8 nucleotides line up with TRBD1. CDR1 is MNHNY, CDR2 SVGAGI, per germline (reference sequence). V shed 5 bases, J shed 5 bases, and the junction held 10 bases outside the gene matches. This CDR3 region has 16 residues.

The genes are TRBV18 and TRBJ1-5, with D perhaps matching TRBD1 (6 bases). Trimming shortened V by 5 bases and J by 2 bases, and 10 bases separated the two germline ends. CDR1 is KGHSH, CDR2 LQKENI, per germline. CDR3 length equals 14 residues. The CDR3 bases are TGTGCCAGCTCAAAACAGGGTGGCAATCAGCCCCAGCATTTT. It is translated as CASSKQGGNQPQHF.

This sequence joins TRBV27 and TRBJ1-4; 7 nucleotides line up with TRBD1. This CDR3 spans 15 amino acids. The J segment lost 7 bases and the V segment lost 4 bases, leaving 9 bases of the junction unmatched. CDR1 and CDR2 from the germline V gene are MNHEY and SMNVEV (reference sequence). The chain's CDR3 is CASSWWAGGPEKLFF. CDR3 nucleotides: TGTGCCAGCAGTTGGTGGGCAGGGGGGCCTGAAAAACTGTTTTTT.

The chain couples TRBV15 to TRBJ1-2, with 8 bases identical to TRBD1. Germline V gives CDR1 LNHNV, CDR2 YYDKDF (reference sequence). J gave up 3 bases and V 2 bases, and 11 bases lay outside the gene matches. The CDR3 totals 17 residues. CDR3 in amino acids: CATSRIRDRRTDYGYTF. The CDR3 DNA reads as TGTGCCACCAGCAGAATCCGGGACAGGAGAACCGACTATGGCTACACCTTC.

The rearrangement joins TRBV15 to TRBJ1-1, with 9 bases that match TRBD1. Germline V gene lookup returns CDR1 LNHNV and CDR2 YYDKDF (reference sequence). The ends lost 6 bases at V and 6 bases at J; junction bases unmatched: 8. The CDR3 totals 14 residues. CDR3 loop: CATSKTGGLAEAFF. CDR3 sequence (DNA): TGTGCCACCAGTAAAACAGGGGGCCTCGCTGAAGCTTTCTTT.

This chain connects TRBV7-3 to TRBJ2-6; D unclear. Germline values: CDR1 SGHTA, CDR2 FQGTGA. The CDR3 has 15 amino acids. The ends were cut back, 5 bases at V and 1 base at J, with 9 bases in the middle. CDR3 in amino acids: CASSPRFSGANVLTF. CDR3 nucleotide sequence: TGTGCCAGCAGCCCCCGGTTTTCTGGGGCCAACGTCCTGACTTTC.